These 5 T cell receptor beta chains originate from one sample sequenced in a study of cytomegalovirus exposure and HLA in healthy donors (dated by TCRdb to the late 2010s). Preparation of the library involved the immunoSEQ multiplex PCR assay. The table was pulled from immuneACCESS by TCRdb, which kept in-frame rearrangements only. Such tables lose some clones; where checked, under half of the loss comes from unresolved V genes, and the rest has no known cause. The sample contains 240,000 or so clones, around 85% of them found a single time. Around 1.2% of the sample rests with the top ten. The sample taken for sequencing was PBMCs. All receptors come from a woman aged 30 to 39 in good health and CMV-seropositive.

V gene TRBV12-5 combines with J gene TRBJ2-7; 7 bases are a match to TRBD2. Trimming took 7 bases from V and 2 from J; bases not matched to a gene: 8. Germline lookup yields CDR1 LGHNT and CDR2 FRNRAP. This CDR3 region has 14 residues. DNA for the CDR3: TGTGCTAGTGCCCTTTGGGGGGGAACCTACGAGCAGTACTTC. Its protein is CASALWGGTYEQYF.

This chain joins TRBV30 and TRBJ1-4; D is unresolved. The V gene's germline CDR1 is GTSNPN and CDR2 SVGIG (reference sequence). Trimming pared 0 bases from V and 5 bases from J, leaving 7 bases between. This CDR3 contains 13 residues. The chain's CDR3 is CAWSVQPNEKLFF. The DNA of the CDR3 is TGTGCCTGGAGTGTACAGCCGAATGAAAAACTGTTTTTT.

The V and J genes are TRBV28 and TRBJ2-2; perhaps TRBD2 as D (5 bases). V gave up 4 bases and J gave up 5 bases, with 17 bases separating them. From germline, CDR1 is MDHEN and CDR2 SYDVKM. The CDR3 is 16 amino acids. The chain's CDR3 is CASSSPSGTRTGELFF. In DNA, the CDR3 is TGTGCCAGCAGTTCGCCCTCGGGAACGAGGACCGGGGAGCTGTTTTTT.

V usage is TRBV30 and J usage is TRBJ2-5; 8 positions match TRBD1. Germline V CDR1 and CDR2: GTSNPN, SVGIG (reference sequence). V lost 8 bases to trimming and J lost 4 bases; unmatched junction nucleotides: 3. The CDR3 runs to 11 residues. The CDR3 region has the DNA TGTGCCCGAACAGGGGGAGAGACCCAGTACTTC. Its translation: CARTGGETQYF. The full variable domain, rest sourced from reference TRBV30 and TRBJ2-5, is SQTIHQWPATLVQPVGSPLSLECTVEGTSNPNLYWYRQAAGRGLQLLFYSVGIGQISSEVPQNLSASRPQDRQFILSSKKLLLSDSGFYLCARTGGETQYFGPGTRLLVL.

V usage is TRBV19 and J usage is TRBJ1-2, with 8 positions matching TRBD1. J lost 4 bases, V lost 7 bases, and 5 bases had no gene match. The CDR3 has 13 amino acids. The germline V gene encodes CDR1 LNHDA and CDR2 SQIVND (reference sequence). CDR3 sequence (DNA): TGTGCCAGTACACGGGACAGGATCTATGGCTACACCTTC. This translates into CASTRDRIYGYTF.